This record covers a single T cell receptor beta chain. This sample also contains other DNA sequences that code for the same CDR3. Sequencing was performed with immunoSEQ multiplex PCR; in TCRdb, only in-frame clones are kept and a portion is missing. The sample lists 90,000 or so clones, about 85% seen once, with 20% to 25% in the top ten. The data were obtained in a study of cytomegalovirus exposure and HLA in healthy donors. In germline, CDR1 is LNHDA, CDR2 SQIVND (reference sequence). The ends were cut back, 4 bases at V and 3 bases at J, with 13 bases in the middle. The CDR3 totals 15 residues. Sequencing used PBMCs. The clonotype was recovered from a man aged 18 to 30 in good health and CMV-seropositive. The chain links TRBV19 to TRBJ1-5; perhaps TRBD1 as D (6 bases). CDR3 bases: TGTGCCAGTAGTAAGGGAACAGGGAACAATCAGCCCCAGCATTTT. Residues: CASSKGTGNNQPQHF.